The next 6 T cell receptor beta chains were all read from a single sample in a study of blood T cell repertoires in COVID-19. Using immunoSEQ multiplex PCR, the repertoire was profiled, and TCRdb retains in-frame clones only, with some absent. This sample yields fewer than 250,000 clones, of which under 90% are seen a single time; less than 7.5% belongs to the top ten. What was sequenced was peripheral blood. These receptors originate from a man aged 55 to 70 who had recovered from COVID-19.

The V call is TRBV5-6, the J call TRBJ2-5, with TRBD2 as a possible D gene (7 bases). Germline-derived CDR1 and CDR2 are SGHDT and YYEEEE. The CDR3 extends over 14 amino acids. V lost 1 base, J lost 5 bases, and 12 bases lay in between. For the CDR3, the DNA is TGTGCCAGCAGCTTGCTAGAGGGGGGGGAGACCCAGTACTTC. It codes for CASSLLEGGETQYF.

This chain joins TRBV4-2 and TRBJ2-1; the match to TRBD2 covers 9 bases. CDR1 is LGHNA and CDR2 is YNFKEQ in the germline V gene. This CDR3 region has 17 residues. The trim removed 0 bases at V and 7 bases at J, leaving 10 bases unmatched. The CDR3 loop is CASSQDHAGGPRNEQFF. DNA for the CDR3: TGTGCCAGCAGCCAAGATCACGCGGGGGGGCCGAGAAATGAGCAGTTCTTC.

The gene calls are TRBV6-5 and TRBJ1-1; D perhaps matches TRBD1 (5 bases). CDR1 is MNHEY, CDR2 SVGAGI, per germline. The V end lost 2 bases, the J end lost 1 base, and 8 bases lay between the germline ends. The CDR3 spans 14 residues. The CDR3 loop reads CASSYPGKNTEAFF. CDR3 nucleotides: TGTGCCAGCAGTTACCCAGGGAAGAACACTGAAGCTTTCTTT.

This clone occurred a few times. V and J are TRBV5-4 and TRBJ2-7; tentative D call: TRBD2 (5 bases). CDR1 is SGHNT, CDR2 YYREEE, per germline (reference sequence). Trimming took 2 bases from V and 3 from J, leaving 18 bases between them. The length of the CDR3 is 16 residues. In nucleotides, the CDR3 is TGTGCCAGCAGCTTCAGGTTGACGGGAACCCGCTACGAGCAGTACTTC. This codes for CASSFRLTGTRYEQYF. The full variable domain, with the rest looked up from reference TRBV5-4 and TRBJ2-7, is ETGVTQSPTHLIKTRGQQVTLRCSSQSGHNTVSWYQQALGQGPQFIFQYYREEENGRGNFPPRFSGLQFPNYSSELNVNALELDDSALYLCASSFRLTGTRYEQYFGPGTRLTVT.

The chain links TRBV27 to TRBJ1-5; 7 positions agree with TRBD1. There are 15 residues in the CDR3. Germline V gives CDR1 MNHEY, CDR2 SMNVEV (reference sequence). Germline trimming cut 6 bases from V and 3 bases from J; bases unmatched to any gene: 8. The chain's CDR3 is CASSTRQGHNQPQHF. The CDR3 nucleotides read TGTGCCAGCAGCACAAGACAGGGTCACAATCAGCCCCAGCATTTT.

The V call is TRBV19, the J call TRBJ2-3, with 15 nucleotides matching TRBD2. CDR1 and CDR2 (germline): LNHDA, SQIVND (reference sequence). After removal of 4 bases from V and 5 bases from J, the junction contained 1 base not matched to a gene. There are 15 residues in the CDR3. The DNA of the CDR3 is TGTGCCAGTAGTAGGGGACTAGCGGGAGGAGATACGCAGTATTTT. Translating it yields CASSRGLAGGDTQYF.